Shown below are 17 T cell receptor beta chains from a single sample sequenced in a study of cytomegalovirus exposure and HLA in healthy donors. Both 60 Vbeta primers and 13 Jbeta primers went into the PCR. Sequenced by immunoSEQ multiplex PCR; TCRdb stores in-frame clones only, minus some. The sample has about 190,000 clones, more than 65% seen once; the top ten hold approximately 2.8%. Sequencing input: PBMCs. These receptor sequences come from a woman in her 30s in good health and CMV-seropositive.

The chain recombines TRBV28 with TRBJ2-2; 8 bases align to TRBD1. V trimming: 5 bases; J trimming: 3 bases; junction bases outside the gene matches: 2. The CDR3 runs to 14 residues. Germline V gene data show CDR1 as MDHEN and CDR2 as SYDVKM. In nucleotides, the CDR3 is TGTGCCAGCAGTCGACAGGGGCACACCGGGGAGCTGTTTTTT. Its translation: CASSRQGHTGELFF.

V and J are TRBV11-3 and TRBJ2-1; weak D call: TRBD1 (6 bases). CDR1 is SGHNT, CDR2 YENEEA, per germline. The V end lost 5 bases, the J end lost 11 bases, and 16 bases lay between the germline ends. This CDR3 region has 13 residues. CDR3 protein: CASSPPQGKQQFF. The CDR3 DNA follows: TGTGCCAGCAGCCCCCCCCAGGGGAAACAGCAGTTCTTC.

This clone was observed a handful of times. Different DNA sequences within this sample yield the same CDR3. The rearrangement joins TRBV27 to TRBJ2-2; D not resolved. The CDR3 is 11 amino acids. The V and J ends lost 6 bases and 4 bases respectively, with 3 bases between them. CDR1 and CDR2 (germline): MNHEY, SMNVEV (reference sequence). This CDR3 reads CASSLTGELFF. The CDR3 DNA is TGTGCCAGCAGCCTCACCGGGGAGCTGTTTTTT.

The rearrangement joins TRBV19 to TRBJ2-1, with 9 bases fitting TRBD1. The CDR3 runs to 15 residues. Germline V gene sequence: CDR1 LNHDA, CDR2 SQIVND (reference sequence). V trimming: 1 base; J trimming: 8 bases; junction bases outside the gene matches: 6. CDR3 DNA: TGTGCCAGTAGTATAGGACAGGGGGTTCGCGATGAGCAGTTCTTC. Amino acids: CASSIGQGVRDEQFF.

This rearrangement joins TRBV19 to TRBJ2-5; the D is unclear. Germline CDR1 is LNHDA and CDR2 is SQIVND (reference sequence). This CDR3 comprises 13 residues. V was clipped by 3 bases and J by 2 bases, with 7 bases between them. CDR3 sequence: CASSMSDQETQYF. The CDR3 DNA follows: TGTGCCAGTAGTATGTCAGATCAAGAGACCCAGTACTTC.

The rearrangement uses TRBV2 and TRBJ1-5, with D possibly being TRBD1 (5 bases). This CDR3 is 15 amino acids long. The V end was cut by 5 bases, the J end by 1 base, with 12 bases between. CDR1 and CDR2 (germline): SNHLY, FYNNEI. This chain's CDR3 is CASSRQGGSNQPQHF. CDR3 coding DNA: TGTGCCAGCAGTCGGCAGGGTGGGAGCAATCAGCCCCAGCATTTT. Full variable domain (missing parts from reference TRBV2 and TRBJ1-5): EPEVTQTPSHQVTQMGQEVILRCVPISNHLYFYWYRQILGQKVEFLVSFYNNEISEKSEIFDDQFSVERPDGSNFTLKIRSTKLEDSAMYFCASSRQGGSNQPQHFGDGTRLSIL.

The chain uses TRBV28 and TRBJ1-2; 9 bases are a match to TRBD1. After removal of 6 bases from V and 10 bases from J, the junction contained 12 bases not matched to a gene. Germline V gene data show CDR1 as MDHEN and CDR2 as SYDVKM. The CDR3 contains 14 residues. The CDR3, as DNA: TGTGCCAGCAGGGTACCCGGGACAGGGACCATCTACACCTTC. Translating it yields CASRVPGTGTIYTF.

The gene calls are TRBV27 and TRBJ2-2, with TRBD2 matching 7 bases. Looked up from germline, CDR1 is MNHEY and CDR2 is SMNVEV (reference sequence). V dropped 7 bases and J dropped 0; count of bases not matched to a gene: 11. This CDR3 has 17 residues. The CDR3 reads CASTVGLVGSNTGELFF. CDR3 sequence (DNA): TGTGCCAGCACCGTCGGACTAGTGGGATCGAACACCGGGGAGCTGTTTTTT.

This clone was counted between two and nine times. The chain recombines TRBV11-2 with TRBJ2-7; 10 bases are a match to TRBD2. The germline V gene has CDR1 SGHAT and CDR2 FQNNGV. The CDR3 consists of 19 residues. The V segment lost 2 bases and the J segment 4 bases; nucleotides outside the gene matches: 17. CDR3 nucleotide sequence: TGTGCCAGCAGCTTAAATGCAGGGGGAATAAGGACTAGCGGATACGAGCAGTACTTC. This codes for CASSLNAGGIRTSGYEQYF.

This clone was picked up one time. The chain employs TRBV19 and TRBJ2-7; TRBD1 matches at 11 bases. There are 14 residues in the CDR3. The germline CDR1 and CDR2 sequences are LNHDA and SQIVND (reference sequence). V shed 5 bases, J shed 7 bases, and the junction held 7 bases outside the gene matches. Here the CDR3 DNA reads TGTGCCAGTAGTGTCGGACAGGGGGCTGGAGAGCAGTACTTC. It specifies CASSVGQGAGEQYF. Using reference TRBV19 and TRBJ2-7 for the parts outside the CDR3, the full variable domain is DGGITQSPKYLFRKEGQNVTLSCEQNLNHDAMYWYRQDPGQGLRLIYYSQIVNDFQKGDIAEGYSVSREKKESFPLTVTSAQKNPTAFYLCASSVGQGAGEQYFGPGTRLTVT.

The chain carries TRBV4-1 and TRBJ2-1; the D is unclear. Trimming pared 1 base from V and 5 bases from J, leaving 6 bases between. The V gene's germline CDR1 is MGHRA and CDR2 YSYEKL. CDR3 length: 13 amino acids. CDR3 region: CASSQARDNEQFF. The CDR3, as DNA: TGCGCCAGCAGCCAAGCACGGGACAATGAGCAGTTCTTC.

About this clone: At one of its ends the junction is not consistent with the germline gene, which may arise from a read error. The chain recombines TRBV28 with TRBJ2-5; 12 bases map to TRBD2. Germline V CDR1 and CDR2: MDHEN, SYDVKM. The CDR3 sequence is 16 residues long. The CDR3 spells CASSSALAGGQGTQYF. The CDR3 region has the DNA TGTGCCAGCAGTTCGGCGCTAGCGGGAGGGCAAGGGACCCAGTACTTC. Full variable domain (remainder filled in from reference TRBV28 and TRBJ2-5): DVKVTQSSRYLVKRTGEKVFLECVQDMDHENMFWYRQDPGLGLRLIYFSYDVKMKEKGDIPEGYSVSREKKERFSLILESASTNQTSMYLCASSSALAGGQGTQYFGPGTRLLVL.

In nucleotides, the CDR3 is TGTGCCAGTAGCACCGGGACAGGGGGCGCGGAGACCCAGTACTTC. Its protein is CASSTGTGGAETQYF. This chain joins TRBV19 and TRBJ2-5, with 12 nucleotides matching TRBD1. This CDR3 spans 15 amino acids. Germline values: CDR1 LNHDA, CDR2 SQIVND (reference sequence). The J segment lost 5 bases and the V segment lost 6 bases, leaving 7 bases of the junction unmatched.

The rearrangement links TRBV19 to TRBJ2-2; 10 bases agree with TRBD2. Germline loops: CDR1 LNHDA, CDR2 SQIVND (reference sequence). J lost 4 bases, V lost 7 bases, and 9 bases had no gene match. The CDR3 consists of 16 residues. Written as DNA, the CDR3 is TGTGCCAGTATACCAAGCGGGAGGGCCTTCACCGGGGAGCTGTTTTTT. Translation: CASIPSGRAFTGELFF.

The rearrangement joins TRBV7-9 to TRBJ2-5; perhaps TRBD2 as D (6 bases). Trimming took off 3 bases at V and 4 bases at J, with 15 bases between the two ends. The CDR3 is 15 residues long. Germline CDR1 reads SEHNR; CDR2 reads FQNEAQ (reference sequence). CDR3 residues: CASSLGRRDRETQYF. Written as DNA, the CDR3 is TGTGCCAGCAGCTTGGGCCGGAGGGATAGAGAGACCCAGTACTTC.

This clone was detected only a few times. The chain carries TRBV2 and TRBJ1-4; D unresolved. CDR1 and CDR2 from the germline V gene are SNHLY and FYNNEI. V lost 1 base and J 0 bases, leaving 6 bases between the germline ends. There are 15 residues in the CDR3. CDR3 DNA: TGTGCCAGCAGTGAAGTAGGAGCAACTAATGAAAAACTGTTTTTT. Its translation is CASSEVGATNEKLFF.

The chain joins TRBV28 to TRBJ1-1; no firm D call. Trimming left V 4 bases short and J 1 base short, with 7 bases between. The germline V gene has CDR1 MDHEN and CDR2 SYDVKM. This CDR3 has 13 amino acids. This CDR3 is CASSSAGNTEAFF. The CDR3 DNA sequence: TGTGCCAGCAGTTCCGCGGGGAACACTGAAGCTTTCTTT.